The 21 T cell receptor beta chains below were found in one sample sequenced in a study of post-analysis software for immune sequencing data. Study results and limitations: Controls showed lower frequencies than patients for roughly five TRBV segments, and TRBV5-6, TRBV5-1 and TRBV20-1 were among these.

Presence of unique molecular identifiers characterized the TCR beta cDNA libraries. TCRdb processed the PCR reads anew with MiXCR; each CDR3 protein has one entry. The table records approximately 730,000 distinct CDR3 sequences, about 43% of them present only once. The antigens these receptors bind are not known. Sequenced: blood. The receptors come from a girl aged 5-17 years with multiple sclerosis.

J is TRBJ2-6 and V is TRBV4-2; no clear D. This CDR3 spans 17 amino acids. Germline values: CDR1 LGHNA, CDR2 YNFKEQ. The V end lost 0 bases, the J end lost 0 bases, and 9 bases lay between the germline ends. In DNA, the CDR3 is TGTGCCAGCAGCCAAGATTCGTTGGTCTCTGGGGCCAACGTCCTGACTTTC. It translates to CASSQDSLVSGANVLTF.

Comments on this clonotype: One junction end disagrees with the germline gene, perhaps due to a read error. This chain uses TRBV7-9 with TRBJ2-2; 11 bases map to TRBD2. This CDR3 has 16 residues. From germline, CDR1 is SEHNR and CDR2 FQNEAQ (reference sequence). In DNA, the CDR3 is TGTGCCAGCAGCCTGACTAGCGGGAAGAACACTGGGGAGCTGTTTTTT. It codes for CASSLTSGKNTGELFF.

This chain joins TRBV29-1 and TRBJ2-5; TRBD1 or TRBD2 may be the D gene (5 bases each). Per the germline V gene, CDR1 is SQVTM and CDR2 is ANQGSEA. The length of the CDR3 is 13 residues. V gave up 4 bases and J gave up 1 base, with 10 bases separating them. CDR3 DNA: TGCAGCGTTGGATCTGGGGGCCAAGAGACCCAGTACTTC. This encodes CSVGSGGQETQYF.

The chain recombines TRBV11-2 with TRBJ2-3; TRBD2 aligns across 7 bases. CDR1 and CDR2 from the germline V gene are SGHAT and FQNNGV. V lost 2 bases to trimming and J lost 1 base; unmatched junction nucleotides: 6. The CDR3 extends over 16 amino acids. The DNA of the CDR3 is TGTGCCAGCAGCTTAACAAGCGGGACCCGCACAGATACGCAGTATTTT. It specifies CASSLTSGTRTDTQYF.

This sequence joins TRBV27 and TRBJ1-1; D not certain. Deletions cut 2 bases from V and 0 bases from J, with 13 bases between. The CDR3 covers 16 residues. Germline CDR1 MNHEY, CDR2 SMNVEV (reference sequence). CDR3 in DNA: TGTGCCAGCAGTTTAGAAGACGGACGGGTGAACACTGAAGCTTTCTTT. Its translation: CASSLEDGRVNTEAFF.

The gene calls are TRBV12-3 or TRBV12-4 and TRBJ2-3; perhaps TRBD1 as D (5 bases). This CDR3 has 12 amino acids. V shed 5 bases and J shed 5 bases, with 8 bases lying between them. CDR3 loop: CASSNQGDTQYF. In DNA, the CDR3 is TGTGCCAGCAGTAACCAGGGAGATACGCAGTATTTT.

The chain joins TRBV28 to TRBJ2-5, with D possibly TRBD1 on 6 matching bases. Judging by the DNA end, TRBJ2-7 fits better; the J call may be wrong. Germline loops: CDR1 MDHEN, CDR2 SYDVKM. This CDR3 has 14 amino acids. The CDR3 sequence is CASSCLDRAYEQYF. CDR3 coding DNA: TGTGCCAGCAGTTGTTTGGACAGAGCCTACGAGCAGTACTTC.

This clonotype has only a few counts. DNA for the CDR3: TGTGCCAGCAGTGACGGGTATGAGCAGTTCTTC. It is translated as CASSDGYEQFF. The chain couples TRBV6-5 to TRBJ2-1, with D unclear. Trimming took 5 bases from V and 8 from J, leaving 7 bases between them. This CDR3 contains 11 residues. CDR1 is MNHEY, CDR2 SVGAGI, per germline.

The chain uses TRBV21-1 and TRBJ2-3. TRBV21-1 is a known pseudogene. The CDR3 covers 16 residues. CDR3 DNA sequence: TGTGCCAGCAGCAAAGTCGACAACTCTAGCACAGATACGCAGTATTTT. Protein: CASSKVDNSSTDTQYF.

This clonotype has only one observation. This rearrangement joins TRBV7-3 to TRBJ2-4, with no clear D. CDR1 SGHTA and CDR2 FQGTGA come from the germline V gene. V gave up 2 bases and J gave up 1 base, with 12 bases separating them. The CDR3 has 16 amino acids. In DNA form, the CDR3 reads TGTGCCAGCAGCTTATGCCTTGATTGGGCCAAAAACATTCAGTACTTC. Translation: CASSLCLDWAKNIQYF.

In this sample, this clonotype turned up a few times. The CDR3: CSVAGRYTDTQYF. For the CDR3, the DNA is TGCAGCGTTGCCGGGAGGTATACAGATACGCAGTATTTT. The chain links TRBV29-1 to TRBJ2-3, with 7 bases matching TRBD2. Trimming removed 4 bases from V and 3 bases from J; junction bases left unmatched: 4. CDR3 length: 13 residues. CDR1 is SQVTM and CDR2 is ANQGSEA in the germline V gene.

The rearrangement uses TRBV5-1 and TRBJ1-2; D gene uncertain. V was clipped by 0 bases and J by 0 bases, with 12 bases between them. The CDR3 contains 16 residues. CDR1 SGHRS and CDR2 YFSETQ come from the germline V gene. The CDR3 sequence: CASSLAPRISNYGYTF. CDR3 coding DNA: TGCGCCAGCAGCTTGGCCCCCAGGATCTCTAACTATGGCTACACCTTC.

In this sample, this clonotype turned up a few times. V gene TRBV7-2 combines with J gene TRBJ2-3; the D is unclear. The V and J ends lost 5 bases and 5 bases respectively, with 11 bases between them. The CDR3 covers 13 residues. The germline V gene encodes CDR1 SGHTA and CDR2 FQGNSA. CDR3 sequence reads: CASSQTYGDTQYF. The CDR3 DNA sequence: TGTGCCAGCAGCCAGACGTATGGAGATACGCAGTATTTT. Variable domain in full (rest from reference TRBV7-2 and TRBJ2-3): GAGVSQSPSNKVTEKGKDVELRCDPISGHTALYWYRQSLGQGLEFLIYFQGNSAPDKSGLPSDRFSAERTGGSVSTLTIQRTQQEDSAVYLCASSQTYGDTQYFGPGTRLTVL.

The J gene is TRBJ2-5, the V gene TRBV3-1, with 7 bases matching TRBD2. Germline V gene lookup returns CDR1 LGHDT and CDR2 YNNKEL (reference sequence). The V gene end was trimmed by 1 base and the J gene end by 7 bases; junction bases not matched to a gene: 6. The CDR3 has 14 amino acids. As DNA, the CDR3 is TGTGCCAGCAGCCAAGTGTCCCCGGGGGGGACCCAGTACTTC. Amino acids: CASSQVSPGGTQYF.

This clonotype was counted between two and nine times. V gene TRBV29-1 combines with J gene TRBJ1-2, with TRBD1 identical over 9 bases. Germline V lookup: CDR1 SQVTM, CDR2 ANQGSEA. The CDR3 is 13 amino acids. Unmatched junction bases numbered 8, after V lost 8 bases and J lost 4 bases. CDR3 residues: CSPRTGAIYGYTF. The CDR3 DNA is TGCAGCCCACGGACAGGGGCGATCTATGGCTACACCTTC.

The chain has TRBV20-1 and TRBJ1-1; the D is unclear. This CDR3 comprises 11 residues. The germline CDR1 and CDR2 sequences are DFQATT and SNEGSKA (reference sequence). Trimming removed 3 bases from V and 8 bases from J, with 10 bases in between. The CDR3 nucleotides are TGCAGTGCTAGTGGTTTTCCCGAAGCTTTCTTT. This codes for CSASGFPEAFF.

This chain connects TRBV20-1 to TRBJ2-3; a possible D gene is TRBD1 (6 bases). Germline CDR1 is DFQATT and CDR2 is SNEGSKA (reference sequence). The CDR3 totals 16 residues. The CDR3 is CGLVGPDKGTPDTQYF. In DNA, the CDR3 is TGCGGTTTGGTAGGGCCAGACAAGGGGACACCAGATACGCAGTATTTT.

A few counts support this clonotype. The chain combines TRBV6-2 or TRBV6-3 with TRBJ2-7; D is unclear. V lost 2 bases, J lost 3 bases, and 17 bases lay in between. CDR3 size: 16 residues. The germline V gene encodes CDR1 MNHEY and CDR2 SVGEGT. The CDR3: CASSYESASRNYEQYF. The CDR3 DNA is TGTGCCAGCAGTTACGAATCAGCGTCTCGGAACTACGAGCAGTACTTC.

This clonotype was found a few times. The V gene is TRBV9, the J gene TRBJ2-1; 10 bases fit TRBD2. The CDR3 totals 19 residues. V lost 0 bases, J lost 2 bases, and 11 bases stayed unmatched. The germline CDR1 and CDR2 sequences are SGDLS and YYNGEE. This CDR3 reads CASSVGGLAGELTYNEQFF. Written as DNA, the CDR3 is TGTGCCAGCAGCGTAGGTGGTCTAGCGGGAGAGTTGACCTACAATGAGCAGTTCTTC.

V usage is TRBV2 and J usage is TRBJ2-1, with TRBD2 matching 9 bases. V lost 5 bases to trimming and J lost 6 bases; unmatched junction nucleotides: 17. Looked up from germline, CDR1 is SNHLY and CDR2 is FYNNEI. This CDR3 is 18 amino acids long. CDR3 DNA sequence: TGTGCCAGCAGTCCCCAACCCTTTAGCGGGAGCTCCGGCAATGAGCAGTTCTTC. Its translation is CASSPQPFSGSSGNEQFF.

This chain links TRBV27 with TRBJ2-3, with D possibly matching TRBD2 (6 bases). V was trimmed by 1 base and J by 6 bases, leaving 11 bases between them. The CDR3 totals 14 residues. Looked up from germline, CDR1 is MNHEY and CDR2 is SMNVEV (reference sequence). DNA of the CDR3: TGTGCCAGCAGTTTATTCCGGGACTCGGATACGCAGTATTTT. Its protein is CASSLFRDSDTQYF.